This TCR beta chain was sequenced in a study of vaccination and CD4 T cells after COVID-19. Overall study: Convalescent donors were composed of six males and four females, of whom two were Hispanic. At a median around 70 days (range 14 to 241) after dose two, post-vaccine samples were obtained.

Noted time point: late sampling 161 to 241 days after vaccination in a few convalescent patients. Treatment meaning: approximately nine-day PBMC culture with coronavirus spike peptide pools or control peptides (ViraFEST assay). The culture of roughly 2 million PBMCs per well included 8 to 10 IU/ml IL-2 and around 10 ug/ml peptide pools. This CDR3 is 12 amino acids long. CDR1 is DFQATT and CDR2 is SNEGSKA in the germline V gene (reference sequence). V dropped 6 bases and J dropped 5; count of bases not matched to a gene: 7. Details on this clonotype: The antigen is unknown.

Cultured CD4+ T cell DNA underwent sequencing with the Oncomine TCR Beta short-read assay. It was from cultured CD4+ T cells that genomic DNA was extracted. TCRdb re-called the PCR reads with MiXCR, one entry per CDR3 protein. The sample includes about 22,000 distinct CDR3 sequences, less than 35% of them seen just once. The chain is built from TRBV20-1 and TRBJ2-7, with TRBD1 matching over 7 bases. Material: CD4+ T cells from blood, cultured in vitro, obtained about 7 months after SARS-CoV-2 vaccination. The sequence came from a human donor who had recovered from COVID-19. The CDR3 is CSAIDRVHEQYF. The CDR3 region has the DNA TGCAGTGCCATCGACAGGGTCCACGAGCAGTACTTC.